One sample yielded the 16 T cell receptor beta chains listed below, sequenced in a study of blood T cell repertoires in COVID-19 (dated by TCRdb to 2020 to 2021). The library was prepared using the immunoSEQ multiplex PCR assay. The immuneACCESS repertoire file appears here via TCRdb, limited to in-frame rearrangements. These files lack a portion of the clones; in checked studies, under half of the deficit traces to unresolved V genes, and the cause of the others is not known. The sample table records fewer than 80,000 clones; roughly 86% of these occur just once. In total, the top ten clones hold approximately 0.99% of the sample. The sample was peripheral blood. The receptors here all came from a man between 70 and 80 years old with acute or convalescent COVID-19.

The gene calls are TRBV5-4 and TRBJ2-3; no firm D call. This CDR3 contains 14 residues. Trimming removed 0 bases at V and 2 bases at J, with 7 bases between. CDR1 is SGHNT, CDR2 YYREEE, per germline (reference sequence). In DNA, the CDR3 is TGTGCCAGCAGCTTGGACATTTTCACAGATACGCAGTATTTT. Protein sequence: CASSLDIFTDTQYF.

The V and J genes are TRBV29-1 and TRBJ1-4; tentatively, D is TRBD1 (5 bases). The CDR3 is made up of 14 amino acids. Deletions cut 5 bases from V and 8 bases from J, with 18 bases between. Per the germline V gene, CDR1 is SQVTM and CDR2 is ANQGSEA. The CDR3 loop reads CSVRPAGVREKLFF. The DNA for the CDR3 is TGCAGCGTTCGCCCAGCGGGGGTAAGGGAAAAACTGTTTTTT.

The chain combines TRBV5-6 with TRBJ2-1; 10 bases fit TRBD2. V was pared by 4 bases and J by 3 bases, with 4 bases of the junction left unmatched. CDR1 SGHDT and CDR2 YYEEEE come from the germline V gene. This CDR3 is built from 15 residues. DNA of the CDR3: TGTGCCAGCAGCCCCGGGACTAGCGTCTACAATGAGCAGTTCTTC. Its protein is CASSPGTSVYNEQFF.

The CDR3 bases are TGTGCCAGCACCCGCCGGGACAGGGGCTATGGCTACACCTTC. Translated, it gives CASTRRDRGYGYTF. The chain employs TRBV2 and TRBJ1-2, with 10 bases that match TRBD1. The CDR3 sequence is 14 residues long. Germline CDR1 and CDR2: SNHLY and FYNNEI. The V gene end was trimmed by 7 bases and the J gene end by 4 bases; junction bases not matched to a gene: 6. Looking up the rest from reference TRBV2 and TRBJ1-2 gives the full variable domain: EPEVTQTPSHQVTQMGQEVILRCVPISNHLYFYWYRQILGQKVEFLVSFYNNEISEKSEIFDDQFSVERPDGSNFTLKIRSTKLEDSAMYFCASTRRDRGYGYTFGSGTRLTVV.

The chain is built from TRBV19 and TRBJ2-3, with D perhaps matching TRBD2 (6 bases). The V end lost 4 bases, the J end lost 1 base, and 15 bases lay between the germline ends. The CDR3 contains 16 residues. The germline gives CDR1 LNHDA, CDR2 SQIVND (reference sequence). This CDR3 reads CASSRLDPGGTDTQYF. The CDR3 coding sequence is TGTGCCAGTAGTAGACTAGACCCAGGAGGCACAGATACGCAGTATTTT.

The chain links TRBV18 to TRBJ2-7, with 8 positions matching TRBD2. The CDR3 length is 17 residues. CDR1 is KGHSH, CDR2 LQKENI, per germline. Losses at the gene ends were 3 bases for V and 0 bases for J; bases not matched to a gene: 10. CDR3 in DNA: TGTGCCAGCTCACCCTATCCTCCAGCGGGGGACTCCTACGAGCAGTACTTC. Translating it yields CASSPYPPAGDSYEQYF.

J is TRBJ1-3 and V is TRBV19; D unclear. The CDR3 totals 14 residues. V lost 6 bases, J lost 0 bases, and 9 bases lay in between. Germline CDR1 and CDR2: LNHDA and SQIVND (reference sequence). CDR3: CASSPTFSGNTIYF. DNA for the CDR3: TGTGCCAGTAGCCCTACCTTCTCTGGAAACACCATATATTTT. Supplemented by reference TRBV19 and TRBJ1-3, the full variable domain reads DGGITQSPKYLFRKEGQNVTLSCEQNLNHDAMYWYRQDPGQGLRLIYYSQIVNDFQKGDIAEGYSVSREKKESFPLTVTSAQKNPTAFYLCASSPTFSGNTIYFGEGSWLTVV.

V and J are TRBV28 and TRBJ2-7; no clear D gene. CDR3 size: 15 residues. CDR1 is MDHEN, CDR2 SYDVKM, per germline. V shed 5 bases and J shed 4 bases, with 18 bases lying between them. The CDR3 bases are TGTGCCAGCAGTGGCCCCGGAGATACATCTTACGAGCAGTACTTC. Translating it yields CASSGPGDTSYEQYF.

As concerns this clone: The CDR3 does not end in the conserved phenylalanine or tryptophan, so this is likely a read error. The DNA is omitted, as the CDR3 cannot be located on it reliably, and the CDR3 follows TCRdb's listing. V is TRBV6-5 and J is TRBJ1-1. The CDR3 region is 11 residues in length, termini included. Germline CDR1 and CDR2: MNHEY and SVGAGI. The CDR3 loop reads CASSYPEFREV.

This clone was counted a few times. V usage is TRBV18 and J usage is TRBJ1-6; D ambiguous. With 3 bases removed from V and 7 bases from J, the gap between germline ends came to 13 bases. The germline V gene has CDR1 KGHSH and CDR2 LQKENI. The CDR3 is 15 residues long. CDR3 nucleotides: TGTGCCAGCTCACCCATGAGAACAGAGAATTCACCCCTCCACTTT. It specifies CASSPMRTENSPLHF. Variable domain in full (rest from reference TRBV18 and TRBJ1-6): NAGVMQNPRHLVRRRGQEARLRCSPMKGHSHVYWYRQLPEEGLKFMVYLQKENIIDESGMPKERFSAEFPKEGPSILRIQQVVRGDSAAYFCASSPMRTENSPLHFGNGTRLTVT.

The chain carries TRBV9 and TRBJ2-7; the match to TRBD1 covers 10 bases. Germline values: CDR1 SGDLS, CDR2 YYNGEE. The V and J ends lost 4 bases and 5 bases, in that order; junction bases with no gene match: 6. CDR3 length: 14 amino acids. DNA of the CDR3: TGTGCCAGCAGCTCCCTGGGACAGGGGAACGAGCAGTACTTC. Its translation is CASSSLGQGNEQYF.

The chain uses TRBV3-1 (or the pseudogene TRBV3-2) and TRBJ1-3; no definite D call. The CDR3 sequence is 15 residues long. Germline lookup yields CDR1 LGHDT and CDR2 YNNKEL (reference sequence). The V gene lost 1 base and the J gene lost 2 bases, with 9 bases spanning the gap. The CDR3, as DNA: TGTGCCAGCAGCCAAGCCGTAAGCGCTGGAAACACCATATATTTT. Translated, it gives CASSQAVSAGNTIYF.

CDR3 DNA sequence: TGTGCCAGCAGTGAAGCGGCACTAGCGGGGGGTCTAGATACGCAGTATTTT. Amino acid sequence: CASSEAALAGGLDTQYF. The rearrangement joins TRBV6-1 to TRBJ2-3; the match to TRBD2 covers 12 bases. The germline V gene has CDR1 MNHNS and CDR2 SASEGT. Trimming took 0 bases from V and 5 from J; bases not matched to a gene: 6. The CDR3 extends over 17 amino acids.

This clone was detected only a few times. The chain uses TRBV5-1 and TRBJ1-1, with 8 bases fitting TRBD1. Per the germline V gene, CDR1 is SGHRS and CDR2 is YFSETQ. Trimming removed 2 bases from V and 11 bases from J; junction bases left unmatched: 5. This CDR3 comprises 12 residues. The CDR3 loop is CASSLIQGAAFF. The DNA of the CDR3 is TGCGCCAGCAGCTTAATTCAGGGGGCCGCTTTCTTT.

The rearrangement joins TRBV7-3 to TRBJ2-1; D perhaps matches TRBD2 (5 bases). The CDR3 covers 18 residues. The germline CDR1 and CDR2 sequences are SGHTA and FQGTGA. Trimming shortened V by 4 bases and J by 0 bases, and 19 bases separated the two germline ends. CDR3 sequence (DNA): TGTGCCAGCAGCTCGACTCGCGGGTTCACCAGCTCCTACAATGAGCAGTTCTTC. This sequence encodes CASSSTRGFTSSYNEQFF.

The gene calls are TRBV7-6 and TRBJ1-1; a possible D gene is TRBD1 (6 bases). This CDR3 is built from 17 residues. V was clipped by 2 bases and J by 0 bases, with 16 bases between them. The V gene's germline CDR1 is SGHVS and CDR2 FNYEAQ. The CDR3 loop reads CASSLLNPGHLNTEAFF. DNA of the CDR3: TGTGCCAGCAGCTTACTCAATCCGGGACACCTGAACACTGAAGCTTTCTTT.